The 21 T cell receptor beta chains reported below all come from one sample, sequenced in a study of CD8 T cell repertoires and HIV-1 epitope variants. The assay was immunoSEQ multiplex PCR, and TCRdb's table has in-frame clones only and misses some. The sample carries approximately 5,000 clones, roughly two thirds recorded once. These receptors' targets are unknown. Material for sequencing was cultured CD8+ T cells derived from PBMCs. The receptors stem from a male donor with HIV.

This chain joins TRBV11-1 and TRBJ2-1; TRBD2 might be the D (6 bases). The V end lost 0 bases, the J end lost 7 bases, and 13 bases lay between the germline ends. Per germline, CDR1 SGHAT and CDR2 FQDESV (reference sequence). The CDR3 sequence is 15 residues long. This chain's CDR3 is CASSLARLARNEQFF. In DNA form, the CDR3 reads TGTGCCAGCAGCTTAGCTAGGCTAGCGAGGAATGAGCAGTTCTTC.

The chain joins TRBV19 to TRBJ1-1; D unresolved. The germline V gene encodes CDR1 LNHDA and CDR2 SQIVND (reference sequence). This CDR3 has 12 residues. The V gene lost 7 bases and the J gene lost 1 base, with 7 bases spanning the gap. The CDR3 coding sequence is TGTGCCAGTATGCCAGGGAACACTGAAGCTTTCTTT. It is translated as CASMPGNTEAFF.

J is TRBJ2-1 and V is TRBV6-5; D is uncertain. The ends were cut back, 2 bases at V and 9 bases at J, with 11 bases in the middle. The CDR3 runs to 13 residues. In germline, CDR1 is MNHEY, CDR2 SVGAGI. For the CDR3, the DNA is TGTGCCAGCAGTTACGGGATCACCGGTGAGCAGTTCTTC. Its protein is CASSYGITGEQFF.

The chain recombines TRBV9 with TRBJ1-3; possible D gene TRBD1, 6 bases. Germline CDR1 SGDLS, CDR2 YYNGEE. V was cut by 3 bases and J by 4 bases, with 17 bases left in between. The CDR3 runs to 16 residues. In nucleotides, the CDR3 is TGTGCCAGCAGCGGATTACAGGGTGGCCCGGGAAACACCATATATTTT. Amino acids: CASSGLQGGPGNTIYF.

A single count supports this clone. The CDR3 nucleotides are TGTGCCAGCTCCCTTCCGGAGGGGGGGGCTGGAGAGACCCAGTACTTC. Protein product: CASSLPEGGAGETQYF. This chain uses TRBV28 with TRBJ2-5; D possibly corresponds to TRBD2 (7 bases). The ends were cut back, 8 bases at V and 4 bases at J, with 23 bases in the middle. CDR1 and CDR2 (germline): MDHEN, SYDVKM. The length of the CDR3 is 16 residues.

This chain uses TRBV28 with TRBJ2-7; 11 bases are a match to TRBD1. The CDR3 has 14 amino acids. V was pared by 7 bases and J by 2 bases, with 4 bases of the junction left unmatched. The germline gives CDR1 MDHEN, CDR2 SYDVKM. CDR3 amino acids: CASNPGQGAYEQYF. The CDR3 DNA follows: TGTGCCAGCAATCCGGGACAGGGGGCCTACGAGCAGTACTTC.

Details on this clone: In the same sample, other DNA sequences code for this CDR3. The V and J genes are TRBV27 and TRBJ2-7, with D perhaps TRBD1 (5 bases). V was pared by 1 base and J by 0 bases, with 10 bases between. The CDR3 totals 15 residues. Germline lookup yields CDR1 MNHEY and CDR2 SMNVEV (reference sequence). The CDR3 is CASSLLAGSSYEQYF. CDR3 in DNA: TGTGCCAGCAGTTTATTGGCAGGGTCCTCCTACGAGCAGTACTTC.

The genes are TRBV27 and TRBJ2-7; D is possibly TRBD1 or TRBD2 (5 bases each). Between the trimmed V and J ends, which lost 6 bases and 2 bases, there was a span of 14 bases. Germline V gene data show CDR1 as MNHEY and CDR2 as SMNVEV (reference sequence). The CDR3 runs 14 residues. In nucleotides, the CDR3 is TGTGCCAGCAGCCCCGGGGCGATTACCTACGAGCAGTACTTC. Translation: CASSPGAITYEQYF.

This sequence joins TRBV28 and TRBJ2-1, with 7 nucleotides matching TRBD2. The trim removed 2 bases at V and 4 bases at J, leaving 5 bases unmatched. The CDR3 loop spans 15 amino acids. The germline gives CDR1 MDHEN, CDR2 SYDVKM. CDR3 sequence reads: CASSLLRGEYNEQFF. The CDR3 DNA reads as TGTGCCAGCAGTTTACTACGGGGGGAATACAATGAGCAGTTCTTC.

The V gene is TRBV7-2, the J gene TRBJ2-7; tentatively, D is TRBD1 (5 bases). CDR1 SGHTA and CDR2 FQGNSA come from the germline V gene. The V end lost 5 bases, the J end lost 5 bases, and 16 bases lay between the germline ends. The length of the CDR3 is 14 residues. The CDR3 sequence is CASSDLRGKDEQYF. The CDR3 DNA follows: TGTGCCAGCAGCGACCTTAGGGGCAAGGACGAGCAGTACTTC.

This clone was detected a few times. The rearrangement uses TRBV6-6 and TRBJ2-5; TRBD1 agrees at 7 bases. This CDR3 region has 15 residues. Trimming at V came to 2 bases and at J to 5 bases, leaving 8 bases not matched to a gene. CDR1 and CDR2 (germline): MNHNY, SVGAGI (reference sequence). CDR3 in DNA: TGTGCCAGCAGTTACGGTAGGGGGCGCCAGGAGACCCAGTACTTC. Translated: CASSYGRGRQETQYF.

This clone appeared once. The chain combines TRBV19 with TRBJ2-3; D might be TRBD2 (6 bases). Looked up from germline, CDR1 is LNHDA and CDR2 is SQIVND (reference sequence). This CDR3 is built from 13 residues. Trimming cost V 8 bases and J 5 bases, with 14 bases left between them. CDR3 nucleotides: TGTGCCAGTGGAGAATACGGGGGAGATACGCAGTATTTT. It is translated as CASGEYGGDTQYF.

The V call is TRBV19, the J call TRBJ1-2; possible D gene TRBD1, 5 bases. The CDR3 has 14 residues. Germline-derived CDR1 and CDR2 are LNHDA and SQIVND (reference sequence). V was pared by 7 bases and J by 6 bases, with 18 bases between. CDR3 residues: CASTPRDPRHGYTF. The CDR3, as DNA: TGTGCCAGTACCCCCCGGGACCCTCGACATGGCTACACCTTC.

This clone has just a few counts. The chain employs TRBV10-3 and TRBJ1-5; D is ambiguous. Between the trimmed V and J ends, which lost 2 bases and 7 bases, there was a span of 6 bases. CDR3 length: 12 amino acids. Germline-derived CDR1 and CDR2 are ENHRY and SYGVKD. CDR3 bases: TGTGCCATCAGTGAGCAGAACCAGCCCCAGCATTTT. Amino acids: CAISEQNQPQHF.

This chain joins TRBV2 and TRBJ1-3; D unclear. There are 14 residues in the CDR3. The V and J ends lost 2 bases and 5 bases respectively, with 10 bases between them. The germline V gene has CDR1 SNHLY and CDR2 FYNNEI. The CDR3 DNA reads as TGTGCCAGCAGTGAAAAAACAGCCAGAAACACCATATATTTT. Residues: CASSEKTARNTIYF. The full variable domain, with the rest looked up from reference TRBV2 and TRBJ1-3, is EPEVTQTPSHQVTQMGQEVILRCVPISNHLYFYWYRQILGQKVEFLVSFYNNEISEKSEIFDDQFSVERPDGSNFTLKIRSTKLEDSAMYFCASSEKTARNTIYFGEGSWLTVV.

The chain uses TRBV10-2 and TRBJ1-2; 10 bases are a match to TRBD1. The CDR3 consists of 15 residues. With V trimmed by 4 bases and J by 2 bases, 4 bases remained unmatched. CDR1 WSHSY and CDR2 SAAADI come from the germline V gene. This chain's CDR3 is CASSVRQGANYGYTF. The CDR3 coding sequence is TGCGCCAGCAGTGTAAGACAGGGGGCGAACTATGGCTACACCTTC.

DNA for the CDR3: TGTGCCAGCAGGCATGTAGTACAACACGCACGAAACACCATATATTTT. Its protein is CASRHVVQHARNTIYF. V usage is TRBV21-1 and J usage is TRBJ1-3. TRBV21-1 is a pseudogene segment. This CDR3 contains 16 residues.

The chain links TRBV15 to TRBJ2-4; TRBD2 agrees at 8 bases. This CDR3 comprises 17 residues. Per germline, CDR1 LNHNV and CDR2 YYDKDF (reference sequence). With 0 bases clipped from V and 4 bases from J, the junction kept 8 bases outside the gene matches. In DNA form, the CDR3 reads TGTGCCACCAGCAGAGATATGGCGGGGGGCGCAAAAAACATTCAGTACTTC. This codes for CATSRDMAGGAKNIQYF. Using reference TRBV15 and TRBJ2-4 for the parts outside the CDR3, the full variable domain is DAMVIQNPRYQVTQFGKPVTLSCSQTLNHNVMYWYQQKSSQAPKLLFHYYDKDFNNEADTPDNFQSRRPNTSFCFLDIRSPGLGDTAMYLCATSRDMAGGAKNIQYFGAGTRLSVL.

On this clone itself: This sample also contains other DNA sequences that code for the same CDR3. The chain joins TRBV11-2 to TRBJ1-1; D is unclear. CDR1 is SGHAT and CDR2 is FQNNGV in the germline V gene. The V end lost 5 bases, the J end lost 0 bases, and 7 bases lay between the germline ends. CDR3 length: 13 residues. The CDR3 sequence: CASSRGMNTEAFF. CDR3 DNA sequence: TGTGCCAGCAGCCGGGGAATGAACACTGAAGCTTTCTTT.

This chain links TRBV7-9 with TRBJ2-1; unclear D gene. CDR1 and CDR2 (germline): SEHNR, FQNEAQ (reference sequence). The CDR3 has 13 amino acids. Trimming took 3 bases from V and 3 from J, leaving 6 bases between them. Here the CDR3 reads CASSLDGYNEQFF. DNA of the CDR3: TGTGCCAGCAGCTTGGACGGCTACAATGAGCAGTTCTTC.

The chain joins TRBV5-8 to TRBJ2-3; TRBD2 aligns across 10 bases. Losses at the gene ends were 4 bases for V and 2 bases for J; bases not matched to a gene: 7. Germline loops: CDR1 SGHTS, CDR2 YDEGEE. The length of the CDR3 is 16 residues. CDR3 DNA sequence: TGTGCCAGCAGCCCTACTAGCGGGGTCGCCACAGATACGCAGTATTTT. It codes for CASSPTSGVATDTQYF.